This entry is about one TCR beta chain. Profiling relied on immunoSEQ multiplex PCR, and the TCRdb table lists in-frame clones only, not all of them. In the table there are some 49,000 clones, approximately 86% of which are singletons. The sample comes from a study of control samples from healthy donors and cancer patients. The germline V gene has CDR1 SEHNR and CDR2 FQNEAQ (reference sequence). The CDR3 totals 13 residues. Trimming took 5 bases from V and 10 from J, leaving 12 bases between them. The clonotype comes from a woman aged 45-65 years with lung cancer. Specimen: PBMCs. The chain employs TRBV7-9 and TRBJ1-6; TRBD1 is a possible D gene (6 bases). The CDR3: CASSPGEGSPLHF. The CDR3 DNA reads as TGTGCCAGCAGCCCAGGGGAGGGGTCACCCCTCCACTTT. The full variable domain, in which reference TRBV7-9 and TRBJ1-6 provide the parts outside the CDR3, is DTGVSQNPRHKITKRGQNVTFRCDPISEHNRLYWYRQTLGQGPEFLTYFQNEAQLEKSRLLSDRFSAERPKGSFSTLEIQRTEQGDSAMYLCASSPGEGSPLHFGNGTRLTVT.